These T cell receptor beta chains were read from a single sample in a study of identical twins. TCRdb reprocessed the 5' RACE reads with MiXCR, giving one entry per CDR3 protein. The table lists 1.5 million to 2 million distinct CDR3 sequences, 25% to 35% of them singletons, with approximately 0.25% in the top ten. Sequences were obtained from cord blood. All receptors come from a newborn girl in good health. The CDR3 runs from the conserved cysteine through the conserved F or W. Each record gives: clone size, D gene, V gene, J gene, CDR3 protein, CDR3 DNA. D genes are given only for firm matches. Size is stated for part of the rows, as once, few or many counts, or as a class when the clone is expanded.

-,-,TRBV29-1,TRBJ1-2,CSVELEEGYTF,TGCAGCGTCGAACTGGAGGAAGGCTACACCTTC
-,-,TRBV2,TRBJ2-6,CASSAPSTGIKAGANVLTF,TGTGCCAGCAGTGCCCCCTCTACCGGGATAAAGGCTGGGGCCAACGTCCTGACTTTC
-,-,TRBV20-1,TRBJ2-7,CSASQDLTYEQYF,TGCAGTGCTAGCCAAGACCTTACCTACGAGCAGTACTTC
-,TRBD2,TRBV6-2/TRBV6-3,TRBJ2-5,CASSYSRGLAGANEQYF,TGTGCCAGCAGTTACAGTCGGGGACTAGCGGGAGCAAATGAGCAGTACTTC
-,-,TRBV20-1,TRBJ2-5,CSARVEEIRGSQYF,TGCAGTGCTAGAGTGGAGGAGATAAGGGGGAGCCAGTACTTC
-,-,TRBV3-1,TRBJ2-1,CASSRFGNEQFF,TGTGCCAGCAGCCGTTTCGGGAATGAGCAGTTCTTC
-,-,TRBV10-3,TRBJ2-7,CAISITGLASGEQYF,TGTGCCATCAGTATCACAGGGCTCGCTTCCGGCGAGCAGTACTTC
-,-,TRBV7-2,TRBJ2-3,CASSLGALGRTDTQYF,TGTGCCAGCAGCTTAGGGGCACTAGGTCGCACAGATACGCAGTATTTT
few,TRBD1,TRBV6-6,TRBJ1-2,CASSYPRTGDYGYTF,TGTGCCAGCAGTTACCCCCGGACAGGGGACTATGGCTACACCTTC
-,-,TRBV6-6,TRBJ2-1,CASKQEAGSTDEQFF,TGTGCCTCCAAGCAGGAGGCAGGGTCCACCGATGAGCAGTTCTTC
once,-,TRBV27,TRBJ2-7,CASSFLDSTYEQYF,TGTGCCAGCAGTTTCCTCGACTCGACCTACGAGCAGTATTTC
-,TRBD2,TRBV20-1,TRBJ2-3,CSASGGTSGGTDTQYF,TGCAGTGCTAGTGGGGGGACTAGCGGGGGCACAGATACGCAGTATTTT
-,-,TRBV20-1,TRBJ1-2,CSASGVGGIYGYTF,TGCAGTGCTAGTGGGGTGGGGGGCATCTATGGCTACACCTTC
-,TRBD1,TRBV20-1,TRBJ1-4,CSARDRGRNEKLFF,TGCAGTGCTAGGGACAGGGGGCGGAATGAAAAACTGTTTTTT
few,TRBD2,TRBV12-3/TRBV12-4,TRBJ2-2,CASSPRGASGGLTGELFF,TGTGCCAGCAGTCCTAGGGGGGCTAGCGGGGGCTTAACCGGGGAGCTGTTTTTT
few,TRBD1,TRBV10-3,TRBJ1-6,CAISVNRDRPNSPLHF,TGTGCCATCAGCGTTAACCGGGACAGGCCTAATTCACCCCTCCACTTT
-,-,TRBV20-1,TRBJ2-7,CSAATYGSYEQYF,TGCAGTGCCGCTACCTACGGTTCCTACGAGCAGTACTTC
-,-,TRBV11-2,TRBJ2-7,CASGPFAWPNEQYF,TGTGCCAGCGGCCCCTTCGCCTGGCCGAATGAGCAGTACTTC
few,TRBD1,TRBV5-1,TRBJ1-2,CASSLTGGARDGYTF,TGCGCCAGCAGCCTGACAGGGGGCGCGAGGGATGGCTACACCTTC
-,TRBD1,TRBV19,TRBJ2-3,CASKGGQGTDTQYF,TGTGCCAGTAAGGGGGGACAGGGCACAGATACGCAGTATTTT
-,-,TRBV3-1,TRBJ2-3,CASSQERLIESTQYF,TGTGCCAGCAGCCAAGAGCGTTTAATTGAGAGTACGCAGTATTTT
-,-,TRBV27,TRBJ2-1,CASKPGVAYNEQFF,TGTGCCAGCAAGCCGGGAGTGGCCTACAATGAGCAGTTCTTC
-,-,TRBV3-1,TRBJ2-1,CASSQEPGAYLFF,TGTGCCAGCAGCCAAGAACCAGGGGCGTATCTGTTCTTC
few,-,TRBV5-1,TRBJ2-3,CASSRLGDDTQYF,TGCGCCAGCTCGAGGCTAGGGGACGATACGCAGTATTTT
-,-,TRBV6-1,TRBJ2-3,CASIPLATDTQYF,TGTGCCAGCATACCACTAGCCACAGATACGCAGTATTTT
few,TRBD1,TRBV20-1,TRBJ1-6,CSARDPGTGSSYNSPLHF,TGCAGTGCTAGAGATCCCGGGACAGGGAGCTCCTATAATTCACCCCTCCACTTT
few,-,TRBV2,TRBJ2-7,CASIVGYEQYF,TGTGCCAGCATAGTAGGCTACGAGCAGTACTTC
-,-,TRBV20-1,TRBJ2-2,CSASRAGELFF,TGCAGTGCTAGTAGGGCCGGGGAGCTGTTTTTT
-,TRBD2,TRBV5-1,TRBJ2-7,CASSWTSGVYEQYF,TGCGCCAGCAGCTGGACTAGCGGGGTCTACGAGCAGTACTTC
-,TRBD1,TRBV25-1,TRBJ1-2,CASSELGTGGYGYTF,TGTGCCAGCAGTGAATTAGGGACAGGGGGCTATGGCTACACCTTC
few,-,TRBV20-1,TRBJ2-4,CSAIRTTNIQYF,TGCAGTGCTATCCGGACTACCAACATTCAGTACTTC
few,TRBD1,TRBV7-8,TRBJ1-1,CASSWGTGGTEAFF,TGTGCCAGCAGCTGGGGGACAGGGGGCACTGAAGCTTTCTTT
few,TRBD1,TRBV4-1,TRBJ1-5,CASSRGTGSYQPQHF,TGCGCCAGCAGCCGGGGGACAGGGTCCTATCAGCCCCAGCATTTT
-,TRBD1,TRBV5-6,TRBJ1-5,CASSLWGNRGRNQPQHF,TGTGCCAGCAGCTTGTGGGGGAACAGGGGGCGGAATCAGCCCCAGCATTTT
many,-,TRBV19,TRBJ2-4,CASSMAGAQGPKNIQYF,TGTGCCAGTAGTATGGCCGGAGCCCAGGGGCCCAAAAACATTCAGTACTTC
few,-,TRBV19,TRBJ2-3,CASSIDPPGAHKGDTQYF,TGTGCCAGTAGTATAGATCCTCCGGGCGCCCACAAGGGAGATACGCAGTATTTT